Shown below are 10 T cell receptor beta chains from a single sample sequenced in a study of cytomegalovirus exposure and HLA in healthy donors (dated by TCRdb to the late 2010s). To prepare the library, the immunoSEQ multiplex PCR assay was applied. A mixture of 60 forward primers for TCR Vbeta segments and 13 reverse primers for TCR Jbeta segments was used in the multiplex PCR. TCRdb provides this immuneACCESS table in a form limited to in-frame rearrangements. Some clones are lacking; in checked studies, under half of them reflect an unresolved V gene, and why the rest are absent is not known. The table for this sample lists roughly 100,000 clones; 65% to 90% of them were counted only once. The ten largest make up around 6.9% of the sample. The sequenced sample consisted of PBMCs. Receptors originate from a man aged 25 to 40 in good health and CMV-seropositive.

The rearrangement uses TRBV5-1 and TRBJ2-3, with 7 bases aligning to TRBD2. The CDR3 extends over 15 amino acids. The V and J ends lost 5 bases and 4 bases, in that order; junction bases with no gene match: 10. Germline loops: CDR1 SGHRS, CDR2 YFSETQ. In DNA, the CDR3 is TGCGCCAGCAGTCCAACCGGGACTACACCAGATACGCAGTATTTT. This codes for CASSPTGTTPDTQYF.

The CDR3 coding sequence is TGCGCCAGCAGCTTGGGAGGCGGTAGCTCTGGAAACACCATATATTTT. Translated: CASSLGGGSSGNTIYF. The chain recombines TRBV5-1 with TRBJ1-3, with no clear D. Germline V gene lookup returns CDR1 SGHRS and CDR2 YFSETQ. The CDR3 sequence is 16 residues long. V was pared by 0 bases and J by 0 bases, with 10 bases between.

This clone was found once. The V gene is TRBV14, the J gene TRBJ1-2, with D possibly matching TRBD1 (6 bases). Trimming cost V 4 bases and J 4 bases, with 13 bases left between them. Germline V gene data show CDR1 as SGHDN and CDR2 as FVKESK. The CDR3 spans 14 residues. The CDR3 nucleotides read TGTGCCAGCAGCCCTCGACAGGTCTTCTATGGCTACACCTTC. Its translation is CASSPRQVFYGYTF. The full variable domain, in which reference TRBV14 and TRBJ1-2 provide the parts outside the CDR3, is EAGVTQFPSHSVIEKGQTVTLRCDPISGHDNLYWYRRVMGKEIKFLLHFVKESKQDESGMPNNRFLAERTGGTYSTLKVQPAELEDSGVYFCASSPRQVFYGYTFGSGTRLTVV.

The chain joins TRBV19 to TRBJ1-5; tentative D call: TRBD1 (6 bases). CDR1 and CDR2 from the germline V gene are LNHDA and SQIVND (reference sequence). This CDR3 has 18 amino acids. V was trimmed by 8 bases and J by 2 bases, leaving 25 bases between them. CDR3 nucleotide sequence: TGTGCCAGTGGCCACCGGGACAACCTGAATGGGGGCAATCAGCCCCAGCATTTT. Translation: CASGHRDNLNGGNQPQHF.

Comment on this clone: Germline is not matched at one junction end, which may reflect a read error. Other DNA variants within this sample encode the same CDR3. The V and J genes are TRBV7-7 and TRBJ2-1; 9 positions match TRBD2. The germline V gene encodes CDR1 SSHAT and CDR2 FNYEAQ (reference sequence). This CDR3 has 15 amino acids. CDR3 DNA sequence: TGTGCTAGCAGCTTGCAAGCGGGGGGTTACAATGAGCAGTTCTTC. The encoded protein is CASSLQAGGYNEQFF.

V gene TRBV2 combines with J gene TRBJ2-1, with D possibly matching TRBD1 (6 bases). The length of the CDR3 is 12 residues. V was trimmed by 6 bases and J by 8 bases, leaving 11 bases between them. Germline-derived CDR1 and CDR2 are SNHLY and FYNNEI. The CDR3 is CASSQQGDEQFF. The CDR3 DNA reads as TGTGCCAGCAGCCAACAGGGCGATGAGCAGTTCTTC.

There are a few counts of this clone. The chain uses TRBV9 and TRBJ2-7, with TRBD1 matching over 8 bases. CDR3 length equals 13 residues. V lost 3 bases, J lost 4 bases, and 3 bases stayed unmatched. The germline gives CDR1 SGDLS, CDR2 YYNGEE. The CDR3 coding sequence is TGTGCCAGCAGCGCCACAGGGGGGTACGAGCAGTACTTC. Its translation: CASSATGGYEQYF.

This clone has a single count. The chain combines TRBV6-1 with TRBJ1-6, with a possible D match to TRBD1 (5 bases). Germline values: CDR1 MNHNS, CDR2 SASEGT. This CDR3 has 14 residues. V was clipped by 0 bases and J by 10 bases, with 10 bases between them. The CDR3 nucleotides read TGTGCCAGCAGTGAAGCAGGGGTAGGATCACCCCTCCACTTT. The encoded protein is CASSEAGVGSPLHF.

This chain links TRBV7-9 with TRBJ2-2; TRBD2 is a possible D gene (6 bases). V shed 0 bases and J shed 4 bases, with 9 bases lying between them. This CDR3 has 15 amino acids. Germline-derived CDR1 and CDR2 are SEHNR and FQNEAQ (reference sequence). The DNA for the CDR3 is TGTGCCAGCAGCTTAGCCCGGGGGAGCACCGGGGAGCTGTTTTTT. Its protein is CASSLARGSTGELFF.

The chain uses TRBV7-8 and TRBJ1-2, with TRBD1 matching over 7 bases. Germline V gene data show CDR1 as SGHVS and CDR2 as FQNEAQ. Losses at the gene ends were 7 bases for V and 4 bases for J; bases not matched to a gene: 9. This CDR3 has 14 residues. The CDR3 DNA reads TGTGCCAGCACCCCGGGAGGGGGCGGCTATGGCTACACCTTC. Translating it yields CASTPGGGGYGYTF.